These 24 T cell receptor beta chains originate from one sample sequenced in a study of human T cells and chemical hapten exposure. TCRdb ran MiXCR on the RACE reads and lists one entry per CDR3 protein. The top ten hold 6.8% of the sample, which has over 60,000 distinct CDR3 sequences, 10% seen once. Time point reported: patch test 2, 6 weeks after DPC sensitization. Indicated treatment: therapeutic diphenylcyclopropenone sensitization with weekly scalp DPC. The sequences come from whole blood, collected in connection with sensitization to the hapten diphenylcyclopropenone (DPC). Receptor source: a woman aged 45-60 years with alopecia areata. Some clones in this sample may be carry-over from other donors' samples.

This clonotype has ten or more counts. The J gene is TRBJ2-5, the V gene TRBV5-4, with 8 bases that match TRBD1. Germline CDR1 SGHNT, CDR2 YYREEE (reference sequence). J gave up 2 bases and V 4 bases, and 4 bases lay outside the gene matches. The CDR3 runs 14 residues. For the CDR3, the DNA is TGTGCCAGCAGCCCAGACAGGGGACAAGAGACCCAGTACTTC. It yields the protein CASSPDRGQETQYF. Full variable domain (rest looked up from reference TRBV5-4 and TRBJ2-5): ETGVTQSPTHLIKTRGQQVTLRCSSQSGHNTVSWYQQALGQGPQFIFQYYREEENGRGNFPPRFSGLQFPNYSSELNVNALELDDSALYLCASSPDRGQETQYFGPGTRLLVL.

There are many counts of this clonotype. The CDR3 loop is CASSLGASGSTGELFF. Here the CDR3 DNA reads TGTGCCAGCAGCTTGGGGGCCTCGGGCAGCACCGGGGAGCTGTTTTTT. The rearrangement joins TRBV7-6 to TRBJ2-2; maybe TRBD1 (6 bases). The germline gives CDR1 SGHVS, CDR2 FNYEAQ. The V end lost 3 bases, the J end lost 4 bases, and 15 bases lay between the germline ends. The CDR3 is 16 amino acids.

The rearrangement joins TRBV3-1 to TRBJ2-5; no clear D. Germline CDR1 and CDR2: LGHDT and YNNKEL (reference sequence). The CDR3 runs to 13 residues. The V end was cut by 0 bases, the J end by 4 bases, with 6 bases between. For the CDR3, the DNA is TGTGCCAGCAGCCAAGATCGCGGAGAGACCCAGTACTTC. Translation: CASSQDRGETQYF.

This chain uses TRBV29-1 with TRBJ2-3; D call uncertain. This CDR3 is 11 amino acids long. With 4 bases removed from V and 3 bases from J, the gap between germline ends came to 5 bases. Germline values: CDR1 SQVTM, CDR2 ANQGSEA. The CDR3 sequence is CSVGLTDTQYF. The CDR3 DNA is TGCAGCGTTGGTCTGACAGATACGCAGTATTTT.

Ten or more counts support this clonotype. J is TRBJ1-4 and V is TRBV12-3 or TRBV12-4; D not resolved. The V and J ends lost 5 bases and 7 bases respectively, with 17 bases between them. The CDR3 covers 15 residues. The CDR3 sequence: CASSPRGIRSEKLFF. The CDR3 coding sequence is TGTGCCAGCAGTCCTCGTGGGATCCGAAGTGAAAAACTGTTTTTT.

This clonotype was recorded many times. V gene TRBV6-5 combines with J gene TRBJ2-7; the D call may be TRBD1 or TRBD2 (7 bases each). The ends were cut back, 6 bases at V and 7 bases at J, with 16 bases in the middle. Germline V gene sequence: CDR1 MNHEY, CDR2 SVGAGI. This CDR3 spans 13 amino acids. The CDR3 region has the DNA TGTGCCAGCAGCCCTCGGCAGGGGGGGGAGCAGTACTTC. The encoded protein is CASSPRQGGEQYF.

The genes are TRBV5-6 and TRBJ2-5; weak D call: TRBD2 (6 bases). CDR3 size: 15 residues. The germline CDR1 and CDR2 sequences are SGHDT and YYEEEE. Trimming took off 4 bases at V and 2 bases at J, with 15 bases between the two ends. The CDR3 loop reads CASSRPGDRQETQYF. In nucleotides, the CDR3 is TGTGCCAGCAGCCGACCGGGGGACCGACAAGAGACCCAGTACTTC.

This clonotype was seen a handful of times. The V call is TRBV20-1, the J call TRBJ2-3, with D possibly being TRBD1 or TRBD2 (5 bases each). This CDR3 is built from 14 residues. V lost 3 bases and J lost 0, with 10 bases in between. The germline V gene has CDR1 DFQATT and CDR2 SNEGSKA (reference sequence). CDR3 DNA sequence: TGCAGTGCTAGCCCCGGGACGAGCACAGATACGCAGTATTTT. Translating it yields CSASPGTSTDTQYF.

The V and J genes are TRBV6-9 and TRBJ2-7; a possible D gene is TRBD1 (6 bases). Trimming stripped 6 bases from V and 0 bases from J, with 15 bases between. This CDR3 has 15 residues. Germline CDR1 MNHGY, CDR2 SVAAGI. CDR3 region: CASRRGKASSYEQYF. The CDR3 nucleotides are TGTGCCAGCAGGAGGGGGAAAGCAAGCTCCTACGAGCAGTACTTC.

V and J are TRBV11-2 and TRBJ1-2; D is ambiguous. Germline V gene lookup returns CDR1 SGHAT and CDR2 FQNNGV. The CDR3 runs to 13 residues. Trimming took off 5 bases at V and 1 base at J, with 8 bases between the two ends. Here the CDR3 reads CASSVRLNYGYTF. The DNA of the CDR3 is TGTGCCAGCAGCGTCAGGCTTAACTATGGCTACACCTTC. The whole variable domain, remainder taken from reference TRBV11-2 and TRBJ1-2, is EAGVAQSPRYKIIEKRQSVAFWCNPISGHATLYWYQQILGQGPKLLIQFQNNGVVDDSQLPKDRFSAERLKGVDSTLKIQPAKLEDSAVYLCASSVRLNYGYTFGSGTRLTVV.

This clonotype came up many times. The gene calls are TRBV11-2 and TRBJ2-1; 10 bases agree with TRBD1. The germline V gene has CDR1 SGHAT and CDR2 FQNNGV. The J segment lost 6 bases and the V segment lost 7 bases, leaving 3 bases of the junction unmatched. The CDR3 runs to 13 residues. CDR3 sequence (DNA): TGTGCCAGCACGCGGACAGGGGGCAATGAGCAGTTCTTC. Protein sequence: CASTRTGGNEQFF.

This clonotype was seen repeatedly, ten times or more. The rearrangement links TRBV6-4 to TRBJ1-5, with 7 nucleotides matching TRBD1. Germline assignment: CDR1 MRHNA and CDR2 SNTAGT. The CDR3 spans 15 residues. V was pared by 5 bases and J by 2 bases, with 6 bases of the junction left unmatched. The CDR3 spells CASSSFDRGNQPQHF. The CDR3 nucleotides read TGTGCCAGCAGTTCTTTTGACAGGGGCAATCAGCCCCAGCATTTT.

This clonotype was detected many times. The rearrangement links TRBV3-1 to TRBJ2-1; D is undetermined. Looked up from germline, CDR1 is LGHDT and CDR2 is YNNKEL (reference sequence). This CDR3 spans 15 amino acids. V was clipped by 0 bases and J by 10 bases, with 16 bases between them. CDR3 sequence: CASSQDVQAFLEQFF. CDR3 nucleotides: TGTGCCAGCAGCCAAGATGTCCAGGCTTTCTTGGAGCAGTTCTTC.

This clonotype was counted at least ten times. This CDR3 reads CASSPGTAYTDTQYF. CDR3 DNA sequence: TGTGCCAGCAGTCCAGGGACAGCCTACACAGATACGCAGTATTTT. V gene TRBV6-6 combines with J gene TRBJ2-3, with 7 bases fitting TRBD1. CDR1 is MNHNY and CDR2 is SVGAGI in the germline V gene (reference sequence). The CDR3 length is 15 residues. With 5 bases clipped from V and 2 bases from J, the junction kept 7 bases outside the gene matches.

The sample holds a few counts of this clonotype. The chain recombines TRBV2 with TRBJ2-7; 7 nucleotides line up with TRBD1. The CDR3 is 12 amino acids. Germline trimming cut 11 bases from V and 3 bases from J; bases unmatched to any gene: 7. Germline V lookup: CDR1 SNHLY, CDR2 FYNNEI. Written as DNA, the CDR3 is TGTGCCGCCCAGGACAGGTACTACGAGCAGTACTTC. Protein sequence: CAAQDRYYEQYF.

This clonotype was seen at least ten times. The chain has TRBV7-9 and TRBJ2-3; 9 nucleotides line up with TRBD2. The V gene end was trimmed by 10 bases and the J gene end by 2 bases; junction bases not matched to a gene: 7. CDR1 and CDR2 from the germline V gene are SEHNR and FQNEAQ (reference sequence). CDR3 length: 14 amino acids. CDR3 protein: CATSASGNTDTQYF. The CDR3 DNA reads TGTGCCACCTCGGCTAGCGGGAACACAGATACGCAGTATTTT.

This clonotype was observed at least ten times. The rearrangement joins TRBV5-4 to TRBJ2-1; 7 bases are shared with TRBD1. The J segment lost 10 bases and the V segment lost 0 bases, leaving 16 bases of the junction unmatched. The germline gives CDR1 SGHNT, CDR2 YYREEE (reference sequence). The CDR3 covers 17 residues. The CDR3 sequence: CASSLADYRGFLNEQFF. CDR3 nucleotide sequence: TGTGCCAGCAGCTTGGCCGACTACAGGGGATTTTTGAACGAGCAGTTCTTC.

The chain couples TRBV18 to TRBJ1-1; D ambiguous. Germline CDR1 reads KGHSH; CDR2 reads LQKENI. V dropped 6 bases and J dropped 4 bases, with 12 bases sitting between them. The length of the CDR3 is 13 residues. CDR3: CASSPARFTEAFF. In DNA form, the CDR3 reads TGTGCCAGCTCTCCGGCACGGTTCACTGAAGCTTTCTTT. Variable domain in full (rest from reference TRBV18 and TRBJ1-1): NAGVMQNPRHLVRRRGQEARLRCSPMKGHSHVYWYRQLPEEGLKFMVYLQKENIIDESGMPKERFSAEFPKEGPSILRIQQVVRGDSAAYFCASSPARFTEAFFGQGTRLTVV.

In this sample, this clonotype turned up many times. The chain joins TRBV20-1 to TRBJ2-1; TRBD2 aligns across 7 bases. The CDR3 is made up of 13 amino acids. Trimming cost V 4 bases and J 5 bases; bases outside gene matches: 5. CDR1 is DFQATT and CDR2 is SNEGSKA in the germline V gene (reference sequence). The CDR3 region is CSAMREPHNEQFF. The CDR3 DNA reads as TGCAGTGCTATGCGGGAGCCCCACAATGAGCAGTTCTTC.

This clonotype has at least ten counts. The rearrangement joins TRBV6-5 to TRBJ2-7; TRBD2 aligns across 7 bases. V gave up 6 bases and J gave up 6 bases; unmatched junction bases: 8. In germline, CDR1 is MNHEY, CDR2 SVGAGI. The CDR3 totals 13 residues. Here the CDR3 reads CASRMAGEGEQYF. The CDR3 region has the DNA TGTGCCAGCAGAATGGCGGGAGAGGGCGAGCAGTACTTC.

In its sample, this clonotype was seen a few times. The CDR3 DNA sequence: TGCAGTGCTCAGGGACTAGCGGGAGGGTCGAATGAGCAGTTCTTC. Protein: CSAQGLAGGSNEQFF. The chain recombines TRBV20-1 with TRBJ2-1, with 16 nucleotides matching TRBD2. Germline assignment: CDR1 DFQATT and CDR2 SNEGSKA (reference sequence). This CDR3 is 15 amino acids long. Losses at the gene ends were 5 bases for V and 7 bases for J; bases not matched to a gene: 5.

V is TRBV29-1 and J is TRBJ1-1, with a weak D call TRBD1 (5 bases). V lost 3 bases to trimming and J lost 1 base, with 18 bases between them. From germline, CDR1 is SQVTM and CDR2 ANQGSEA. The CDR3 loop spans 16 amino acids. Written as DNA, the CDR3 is TGCAGCGTTGACGAGCGAAAGCAGGGCTGGAACACTGAAGCTTTCTTT. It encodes CSVDERKQGWNTEAFF.

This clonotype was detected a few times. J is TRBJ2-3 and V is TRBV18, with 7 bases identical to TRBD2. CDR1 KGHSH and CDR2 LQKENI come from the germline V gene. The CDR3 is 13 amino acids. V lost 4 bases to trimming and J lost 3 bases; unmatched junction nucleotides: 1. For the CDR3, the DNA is TGTGCCAGCTCACGGCGGGAGACAGATACGCAGTATTTT. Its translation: CASSRRETDTQYF.

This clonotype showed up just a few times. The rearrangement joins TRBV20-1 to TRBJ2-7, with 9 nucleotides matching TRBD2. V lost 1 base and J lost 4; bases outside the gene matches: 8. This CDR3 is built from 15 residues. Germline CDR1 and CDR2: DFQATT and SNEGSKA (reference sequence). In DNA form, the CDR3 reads TGCAGTGCTAGAGTGGGAGTAGCGGGAGATTACGAGCAGTACTTC. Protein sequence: CSARVGVAGDYEQYF.